This T cell receptor beta chain was profiled in a study of cytotoxic CD8 clonotypes in ibrutinib-treated CLL. Cryopreserved PBMCs were the source of around 2 micrograms of genomic DNA, which went to TCR beta libraries. Profiling relied on immunoSEQ multiplex PCR, and the TCRdb table lists in-frame clones only, not all of them. This table has some 10,000 clones, around 85% appearing once. The CDR3 contains 15 residues. Germline V gene data show CDR1 as SGDLS and CDR2 as YYNGEE. The J segment lost 3 bases and the V segment lost 4 bases, leaving 7 bases of the junction unmatched. The clonotype comes from a human donor with chronic lymphocytic leukemia. Sequenced here: PBMCs, sampled at disease progression, from a patient treated with ibrutinib. The rearrangement links TRBV9 to TRBJ2-7, with 10 bases lining up with TRBD2. This CDR3 is CASSPLASGGYEQYF. In DNA, the CDR3 is TGTGCCAGCAGCCCCCTCGCTAGCGGGGGCTACGAGCAGTACTTC.